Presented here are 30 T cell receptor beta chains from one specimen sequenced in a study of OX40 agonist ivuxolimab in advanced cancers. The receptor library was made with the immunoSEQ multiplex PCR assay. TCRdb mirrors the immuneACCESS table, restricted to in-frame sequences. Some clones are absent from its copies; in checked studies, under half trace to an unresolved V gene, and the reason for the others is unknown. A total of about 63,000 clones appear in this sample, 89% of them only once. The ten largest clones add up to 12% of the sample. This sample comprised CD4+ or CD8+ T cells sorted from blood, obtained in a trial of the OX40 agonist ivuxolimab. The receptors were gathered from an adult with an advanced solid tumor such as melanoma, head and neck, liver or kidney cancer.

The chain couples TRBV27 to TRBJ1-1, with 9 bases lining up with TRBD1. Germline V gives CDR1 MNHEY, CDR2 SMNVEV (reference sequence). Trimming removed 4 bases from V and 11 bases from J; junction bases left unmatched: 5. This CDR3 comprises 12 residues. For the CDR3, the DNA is TGTGCCAGCAGTTCCGGACAGGGGTATGCTTTCTTT. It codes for CASSSGQGYAFF.

The CDR3 nucleotides are TGTGCCAGCACCCGGCACCCGAACACCGGGGAGCTGTTTTTT. It yields the protein CASTRHPNTGELFF. The genes are TRBV27 and TRBJ2-2; D not resolved. Germline V lookup: CDR1 MNHEY, CDR2 SMNVEV (reference sequence). V was cut by 7 bases and J by 0 bases, with 9 bases left in between. This CDR3 has 14 residues.

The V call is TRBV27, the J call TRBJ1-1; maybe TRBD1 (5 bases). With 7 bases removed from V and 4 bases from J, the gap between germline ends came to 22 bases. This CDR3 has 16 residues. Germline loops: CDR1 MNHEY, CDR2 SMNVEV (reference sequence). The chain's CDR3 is CASMSQVSTLGTEAFF. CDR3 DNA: TGTGCCAGCATGTCACAGGTCTCAACCCTCGGCACTGAAGCTTTCTTT.

CDR3 nucleotide sequence: TGTGCCAGCAGCCAAGAAACAGGGGCGATCCAGCCCCAGCATTTT. Encoded protein: CASSQETGAIQPQHF. The V and J genes are TRBV4-2 and TRBJ1-5; 7 bases line up with TRBD1. The junction had 6 bases not matched to a gene; V was cut back by 0 bases and J by 7 bases. The CDR3 is made up of 15 amino acids. Germline V CDR1 and CDR2: LGHNA, YNFKEQ.

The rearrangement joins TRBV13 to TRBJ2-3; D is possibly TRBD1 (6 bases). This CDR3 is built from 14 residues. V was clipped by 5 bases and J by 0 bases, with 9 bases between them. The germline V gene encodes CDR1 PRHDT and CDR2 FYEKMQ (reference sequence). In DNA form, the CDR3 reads TGTGCCAGCAGCGACAGGAGGAGCACAGATACGCAGTATTTT. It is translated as CASSDRRSTDTQYF.

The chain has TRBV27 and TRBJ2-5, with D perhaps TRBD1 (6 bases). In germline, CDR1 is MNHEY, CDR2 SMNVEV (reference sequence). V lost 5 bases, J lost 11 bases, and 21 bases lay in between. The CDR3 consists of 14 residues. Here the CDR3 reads CASSPPGQAFSQYF. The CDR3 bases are TGTGCCAGCAGTCCACCGGGACAAGCCTTTTCGCAGTACTTC.

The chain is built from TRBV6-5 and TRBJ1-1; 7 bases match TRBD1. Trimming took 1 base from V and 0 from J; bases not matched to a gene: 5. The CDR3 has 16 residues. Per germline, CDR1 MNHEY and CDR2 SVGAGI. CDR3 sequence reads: CASSYLGTEMNTEAFF. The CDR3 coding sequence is TGTGCCAGCAGTTACTTAGGGACAGAGATGAACACTGAAGCTTTCTTT.

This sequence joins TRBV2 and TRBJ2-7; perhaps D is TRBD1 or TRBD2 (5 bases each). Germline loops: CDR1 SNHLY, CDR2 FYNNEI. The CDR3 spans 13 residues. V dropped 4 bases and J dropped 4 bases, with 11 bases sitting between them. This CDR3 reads CASSVGPRYEQYF. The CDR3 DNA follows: TGTGCCAGCAGTGTGGGACCCCGATACGAGCAGTACTTC. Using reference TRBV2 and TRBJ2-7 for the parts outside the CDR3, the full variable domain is EPEVTQTPSHQVTQMGQEVILRCVPISNHLYFYWYRQILGQKVEFLVSFYNNEISEKSEIFDDQFSVERPDGSNFTLKIRSTKLEDSAMYFCASSVGPRYEQYFGPGTRLTVT.

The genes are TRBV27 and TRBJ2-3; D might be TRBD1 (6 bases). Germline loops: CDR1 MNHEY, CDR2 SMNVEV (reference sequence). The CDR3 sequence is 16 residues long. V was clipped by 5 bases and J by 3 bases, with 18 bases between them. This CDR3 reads CASSPTGSKGTDTQYF. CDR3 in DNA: TGTGCCAGCAGTCCAACAGGGAGTAAGGGGACAGATACGCAGTATTTT.

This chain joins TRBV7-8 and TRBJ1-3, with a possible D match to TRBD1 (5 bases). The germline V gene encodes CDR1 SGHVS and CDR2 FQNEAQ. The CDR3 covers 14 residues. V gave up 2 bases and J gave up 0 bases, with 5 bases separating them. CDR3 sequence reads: CASSLQGSGNTIYF. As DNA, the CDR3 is TGTGCCAGCAGCTTACAGGGCTCTGGAAACACCATATATTTT.

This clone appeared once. The CDR3 DNA reads TGTGCCAGTAGGAACTATCCGGGAGTTGGAGGAAAACTGTTTTTT. Amino acid sequence: CASRNYPGVGGKLFF. This chain uses TRBV19 with TRBJ1-4; D gene uncertain. V lost 6 bases and J lost 10, with 21 bases in between. There are 15 residues in the CDR3. Germline V gene data show CDR1 as LNHDA and CDR2 as SQIVND (reference sequence).

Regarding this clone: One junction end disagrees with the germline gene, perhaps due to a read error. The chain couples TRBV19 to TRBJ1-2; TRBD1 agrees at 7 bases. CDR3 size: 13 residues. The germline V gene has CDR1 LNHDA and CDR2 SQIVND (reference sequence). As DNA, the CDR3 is TGTGCCGGTAGACAGGGCCCTCAGGATGGCTACACCTTC. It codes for CAGRQGPQDGYTF. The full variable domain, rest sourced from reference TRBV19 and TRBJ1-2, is DGGITQSPKYLFRKEGQNVTLSCEQNLNHDAMYWYRQDPGQGLRLIYYSQIVNDFQKGDIAEGYSVSREKKESFPLTVTSAQKNPTAFYLCAGRQGPQDGYTFGSGTRLTVV.

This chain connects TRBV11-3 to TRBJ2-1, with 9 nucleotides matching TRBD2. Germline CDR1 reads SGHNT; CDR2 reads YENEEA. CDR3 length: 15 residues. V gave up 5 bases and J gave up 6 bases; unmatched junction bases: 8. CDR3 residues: CASSPGRGGPNEQFF. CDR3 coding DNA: TGTGCCAGCAGCCCAGGGCGGGGGGGCCCCAATGAGCAGTTCTTC.

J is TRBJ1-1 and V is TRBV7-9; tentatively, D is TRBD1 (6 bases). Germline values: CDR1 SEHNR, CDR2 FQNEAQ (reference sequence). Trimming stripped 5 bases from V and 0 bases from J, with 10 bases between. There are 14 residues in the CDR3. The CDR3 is CASSEDSLNTEAFF. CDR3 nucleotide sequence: TGTGCCAGCAGCGAGGACAGTTTGAACACTGAAGCTTTCTTT.

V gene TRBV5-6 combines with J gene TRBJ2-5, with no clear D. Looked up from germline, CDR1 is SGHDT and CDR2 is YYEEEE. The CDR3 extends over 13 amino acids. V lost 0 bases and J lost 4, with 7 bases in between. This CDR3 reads CASSLGLPETQYF. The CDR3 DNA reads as TGTGCCAGCAGCTTGGGGCTTCCAGAGACCCAGTACTTC.

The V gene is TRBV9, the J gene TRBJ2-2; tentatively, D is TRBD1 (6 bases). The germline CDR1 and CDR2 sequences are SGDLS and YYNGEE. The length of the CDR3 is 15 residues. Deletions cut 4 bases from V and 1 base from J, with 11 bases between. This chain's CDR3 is CASSPTGQNTGELFF. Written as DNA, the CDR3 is TGTGCCAGCAGCCCGACGGGACAGAACACCGGGGAGCTGTTTTTT.

The CDR3 here is CASREFGNTGELFF. The DNA of the CDR3 is TGTGCCAGTAGAGAGTTCGGGAACACCGGGGAGCTGTTTTTT. The V gene is TRBV19, the J gene TRBJ2-2; no reliable D call. The germline gives CDR1 LNHDA, CDR2 SQIVND (reference sequence). The CDR3 length is 14 residues. Trimming removed 6 bases at V and 1 base at J, with 9 bases between.

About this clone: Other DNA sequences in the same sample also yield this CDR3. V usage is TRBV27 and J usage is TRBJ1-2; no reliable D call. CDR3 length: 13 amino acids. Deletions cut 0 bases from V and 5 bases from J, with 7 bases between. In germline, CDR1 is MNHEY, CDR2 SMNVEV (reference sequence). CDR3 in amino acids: CASSLSGGYGYTF. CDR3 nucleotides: TGTGCCAGCAGTTTATCCGGTGGTTATGGCTACACCTTC.

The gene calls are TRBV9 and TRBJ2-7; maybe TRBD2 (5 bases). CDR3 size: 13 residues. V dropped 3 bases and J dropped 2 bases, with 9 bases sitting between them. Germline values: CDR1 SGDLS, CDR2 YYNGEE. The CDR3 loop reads CASSAGIPYEQYF. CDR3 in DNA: TGTGCCAGCAGCGCCGGGATTCCCTACGAGCAGTACTTC.

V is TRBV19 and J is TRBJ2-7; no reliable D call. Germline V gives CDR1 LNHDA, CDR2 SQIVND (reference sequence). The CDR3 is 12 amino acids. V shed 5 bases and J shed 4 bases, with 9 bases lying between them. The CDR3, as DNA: TGTGCCAGTAGTCCCGGGCGTTACGAGCAGTACTTC. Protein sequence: CASSPGRYEQYF.

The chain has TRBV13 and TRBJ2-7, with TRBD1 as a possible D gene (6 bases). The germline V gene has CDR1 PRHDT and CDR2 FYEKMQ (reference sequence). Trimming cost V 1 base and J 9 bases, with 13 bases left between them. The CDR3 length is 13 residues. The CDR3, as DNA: TGTGCCAGCAGCTTAGACAGGGAAGAGCCGCAGTACTTC. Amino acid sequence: CASSLDREEPQYF.

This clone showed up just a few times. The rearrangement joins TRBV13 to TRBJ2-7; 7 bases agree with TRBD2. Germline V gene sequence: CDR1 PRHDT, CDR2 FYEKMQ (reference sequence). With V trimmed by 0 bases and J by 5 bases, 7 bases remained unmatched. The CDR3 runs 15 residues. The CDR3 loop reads CASSLGRGRADEQYF. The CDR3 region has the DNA TGTGCCAGCAGCTTAGGAAGAGGGAGGGCTGACGAGCAGTACTTC.

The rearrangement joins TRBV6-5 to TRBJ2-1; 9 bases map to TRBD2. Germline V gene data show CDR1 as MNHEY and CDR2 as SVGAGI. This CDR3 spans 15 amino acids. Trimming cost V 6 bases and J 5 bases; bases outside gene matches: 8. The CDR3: CASSLAGNSHNEQFF. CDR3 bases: TGTGCCAGCAGCCTAGCGGGAAACTCACACAATGAGCAGTTCTTC.

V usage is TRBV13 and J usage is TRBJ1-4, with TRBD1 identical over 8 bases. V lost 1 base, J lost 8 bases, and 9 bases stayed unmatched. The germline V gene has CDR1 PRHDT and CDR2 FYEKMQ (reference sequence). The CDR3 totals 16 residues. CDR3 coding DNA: TGTGCCAGCAGCTTAGTACAGGGGGGTCTGGCGGAAAAACTGTTTTTT. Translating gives CASSLVQGGLAEKLFF. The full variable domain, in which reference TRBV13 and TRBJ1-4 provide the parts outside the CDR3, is AAGVIQSPRHLIKEKRETATLKCYPIPRHDTVYWYQQGPGQDPQFLISFYEKMQSDKGSIPDRFSAQQFSDYHSELNMSSLELGDSALYFCASSLVQGGLAEKLFFGSGTQLSVL.

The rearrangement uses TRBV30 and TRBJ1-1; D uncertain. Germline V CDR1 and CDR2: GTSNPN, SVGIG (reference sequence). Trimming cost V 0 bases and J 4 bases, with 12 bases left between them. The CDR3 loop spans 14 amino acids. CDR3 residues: CAWSVTHGVTEAFF. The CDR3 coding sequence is TGTGCCTGGAGTGTAACCCACGGGGTCACTGAAGCTTTCTTT.

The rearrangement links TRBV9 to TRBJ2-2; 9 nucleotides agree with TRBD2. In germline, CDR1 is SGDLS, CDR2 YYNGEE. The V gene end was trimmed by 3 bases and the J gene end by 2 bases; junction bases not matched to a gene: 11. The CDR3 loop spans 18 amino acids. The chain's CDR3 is CASSDSPGLATNTGELFF. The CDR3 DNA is TGTGCCAGCAGCGATAGCCCTGGACTAGCGACAAACACCGGGGAGCTGTTTTTT.

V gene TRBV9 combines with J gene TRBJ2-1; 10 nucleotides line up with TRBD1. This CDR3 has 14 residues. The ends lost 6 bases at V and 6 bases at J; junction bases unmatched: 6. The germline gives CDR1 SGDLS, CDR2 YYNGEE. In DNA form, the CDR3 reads TGTGCCAGCACCTCCGGGACAGGGGCCAATGAGCAGTTCTTC. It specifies CASTSGTGANEQFF.

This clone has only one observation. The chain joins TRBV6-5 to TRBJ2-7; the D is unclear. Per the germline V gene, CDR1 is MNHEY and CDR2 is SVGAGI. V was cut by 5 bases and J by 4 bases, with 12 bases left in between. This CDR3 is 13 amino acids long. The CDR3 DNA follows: TGTGCCAGCAGTGGCCCCTTAGGTTACGAGCAGTACTTC. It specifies CASSGPLGYEQYF.

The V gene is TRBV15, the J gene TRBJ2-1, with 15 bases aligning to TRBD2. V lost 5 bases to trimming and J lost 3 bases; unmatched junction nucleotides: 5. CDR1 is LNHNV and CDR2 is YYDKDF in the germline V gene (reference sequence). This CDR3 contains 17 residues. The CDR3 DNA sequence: TGTGCCACCAGCCTAGGGACTAGCGGGGGGTTCTACAATGAGCAGTTCTTC. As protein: CATSLGTSGGFYNEQFF.

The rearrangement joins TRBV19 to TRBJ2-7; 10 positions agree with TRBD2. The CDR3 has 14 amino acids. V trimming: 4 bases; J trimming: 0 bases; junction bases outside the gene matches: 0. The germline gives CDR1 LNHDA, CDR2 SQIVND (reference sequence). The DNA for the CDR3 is TGTGCCAGTAGTACTAGCGGGAGCTCCTACGAGCAGTACTTC. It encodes CASSTSGSSYEQYF.